One and the same sample provided the 10 T cell receptor beta chains below, sequenced in a study of T cell responses to AZD1222 COVID-19 vaccine. Using immunoSEQ multiplex PCR, the repertoire was profiled, and TCRdb retains in-frame clones only, with some absent. In the table there are 130,000 or so clones, 80% to 95% of which are singletons. The source material was peripheral blood, sampled on day 0 of MenACWY control vaccination. Every receptor here comes from an adult in good health.

The chain links TRBV7-8 to TRBJ1-4; D unresolved. Trimming stripped 0 bases from V and 6 bases from J, with 14 bases between. The V gene's germline CDR1 is SGHVS and CDR2 FQNEAQ. CDR3 length: 16 residues. This CDR3 reads CASSLAIRANDEKLFF. The CDR3 nucleotides read TGTGCCAGCAGCTTAGCGATTCGGGCCAACGATGAAAAACTGTTTTTT.

V usage is TRBV2 and J usage is TRBJ1-5, with 11 nucleotides matching TRBD1. After removal of 6 bases from V and 2 bases from J, the junction contained 9 bases not matched to a gene. The length of the CDR3 is 17 residues. The germline gives CDR1 SNHLY, CDR2 FYNNEI. This CDR3 reads CASRGGQGASGNQPQHF. Written as DNA, the CDR3 is TGTGCCAGCAGAGGAGGACAGGGGGCGTCCGGCAATCAGCCCCAGCATTTT.

The rearrangement links TRBV11-1 to TRBJ1-2, with no clear D. Germline CDR1 and CDR2: SGHAT and FQDESV (reference sequence). CDR3 size: 13 residues. V dropped 4 bases and J dropped 7 bases, with 13 bases sitting between them. The CDR3 loop reads CASSSSKGFGYTF. The CDR3 nucleotides read TGTGCCAGCAGCTCATCAAAGGGCTTTGGCTACACCTTC.

The chain uses TRBV7-9 and TRBJ1-4; no definite D call. V was trimmed by 5 bases and J by 7 bases, leaving 17 bases between them. Germline lookup yields CDR1 SEHNR and CDR2 FQNEAQ (reference sequence). The length of the CDR3 is 15 residues. The CDR3 DNA reads TGTGCCAGCAGCCCCTATCGAGGCGGGAGTGAAAAACTGTTTTTT. Amino acid sequence: CASSPYRGGSEKLFF.

J is TRBJ1-2 and V is TRBV5-4; 12 bases line up with TRBD1. V was pared by 4 bases and J by 1 base, with 8 bases of the junction left unmatched. The germline V gene encodes CDR1 SGHNT and CDR2 YYREEE (reference sequence). This CDR3 comprises 17 residues. Written as DNA, the CDR3 is TGTGCCAGCAGCCAAGGGACAGGGGGCAAACATAACTATGGCTACACCTTC. Its translation: CASSQGTGGKHNYGYTF. Together with reference TRBV5-4 and TRBJ1-2, the CDR3 gives the full variable domain: ETGVTQSPTHLIKTRGQQVTLRCSSQSGHNTVSWYQQALGQGPQFIFQYYREEENGRGNFPPRFSGLQFPNYSSELNVNALELDDSALYLCASSQGTGGKHNYGYTFGSGTRLTVV.

The sample holds a few counts of this clone. The chain has TRBV5-6 and TRBJ2-7; no definite D call. Trimming left V 0 bases short and J 1 base short, with 17 bases between. This CDR3 is 17 amino acids long. The germline CDR1 and CDR2 sequences are SGHDT and YYEEEE. CDR3 protein: CASSLASGLMGSYEQYF. The CDR3 DNA is TGTGCCAGCAGCTTGGCCTCTGGTCTTATGGGTTCCTACGAGCAGTACTTC.

The chain links TRBV9 to TRBJ1-6; no reliable D call. This CDR3 has 12 residues. V lost 3 bases and J lost 6, with 4 bases in between. Germline V gene lookup returns CDR1 SGDLS and CDR2 YYNGEE. The CDR3 here is CASSGGNSPLHF. The CDR3 DNA is TGTGCCAGCAGCGGCGGTAATTCACCCCTCCACTTT.

This chain uses TRBV12-5 with TRBJ2-5; tentative D call: TRBD2 (6 bases). Trimming stripped 9 bases from V and 1 base from J, with 12 bases between. The CDR3 consists of 13 residues. Germline-derived CDR1 and CDR2 are LGHNT and FRNRAP. CDR3 protein: CASEAGTQETQYF. CDR3 DNA sequence: TGTGCTAGCGAGGCGGGAACCCAAGAGACCCAGTACTTC.

The chain employs TRBV7-6 and TRBJ1-3; D unclear. Per the germline V gene, CDR1 is SGHVS and CDR2 is FNYEAQ. Between the trimmed V and J ends, which lost 4 bases and 3 bases, there was a span of 16 bases. This CDR3 is built from 16 residues. Here the CDR3 reads CASSSLGRKGGNTIYF. The CDR3 coding sequence is TGTGCCAGCAGCTCCCTTGGACGGAAGGGTGGAAACACCATATATTTT.

Here the CDR3 reads CASSHGLSSGNTIYF. The CDR3 DNA follows: TGTGCCAGCAGCCATGGACTGAGCTCTGGAAACACCATATATTTT. This chain connects TRBV5-6 to TRBJ1-3; D is ambiguous. This CDR3 region has 15 residues. V dropped 4 bases and J dropped 0 bases, with 11 bases sitting between them. Germline V gene lookup returns CDR1 SGHDT and CDR2 YYEEEE.